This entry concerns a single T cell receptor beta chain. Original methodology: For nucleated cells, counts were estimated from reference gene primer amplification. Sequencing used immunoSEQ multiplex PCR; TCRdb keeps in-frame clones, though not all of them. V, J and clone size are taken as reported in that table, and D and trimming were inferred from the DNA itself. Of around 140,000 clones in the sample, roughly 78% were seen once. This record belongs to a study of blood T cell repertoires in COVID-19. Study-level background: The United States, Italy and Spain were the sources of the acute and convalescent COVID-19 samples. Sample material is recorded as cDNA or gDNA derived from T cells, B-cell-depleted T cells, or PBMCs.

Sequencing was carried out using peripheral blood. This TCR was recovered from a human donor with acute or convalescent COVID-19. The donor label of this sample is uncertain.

CDR3 loop: CSVEVGGSTGELFF. The CDR3 DNA follows: TGCAGCGTTGAAGTTGGGGGGAGCACCGGGGAGCTGTTTTTT. V is TRBV29-1 and J is TRBJ2-2, with D perhaps TRBD2 (6 bases). CDR1 is SQVTM, CDR2 ANQGSEA, per germline. CDR3 size: 14 residues. V was pared by 1 base and J by 4 bases, with 10 bases between.